The T cell receptor beta chain under discussion was sequenced for a study of shared clonotypes between healthy human individuals. Whole-study context: A couple of women and a few men aged 18 to 49 made up the donors.

Measured with immunoSEQ multiplex PCR; TCRdb has only the in-frame clones, and not every one. This sample has around 990,000 clones, with 70% to 85% found just once. Trimming cost V 4 bases and J 9 bases; bases outside gene matches: 20. The V gene's germline CDR1 is SGHRS and CDR2 YFSETQ. The CDR3 has 19 residues. The sequence was obtained from a young man in good health. Some clones in this sample may be carry-over from other donors' samples. The chain links TRBV5-1 to TRBJ2-1, with TRBD2 matching 12 bases. The sequenced sample consisted of memory CD4+ T cells from PBMCs. Subset indicated: CD45RA-negative fraction. CDR3 sequence reads: CASSPPGLILAGGGGEQFF. Written as DNA, the CDR3 is TGCGCCAGCAGCCCCCCCGGACTAATTCTAGCGGGAGGGGGCGGTGAGCAGTTCTTC.